This T cell receptor (beta chain) was sequenced for a study of breast tumors, draining lymph nodes, adjacent tissues. Study-level points and caveats: Luminal-like breast cancer showed significantly greater tumor-nontumor repertoire similarity than basal-like breast cancer did. Tumor TCR diversity was below lymph nodes but above nontumor tissue. The lymph node origin of tumor T cells was framed as consistent with a hypothesis, not demonstrated. Most tumor T cells seemingly derive from lymph node, then expand in tumor.

This clonotype occurred many times. Its antigen is undetermined. TCRdb re-called the multiplex PCR reads through MiXCR, storing one row per CDR3 protein. Among 30,000 to 40,000 distinct CDR3 sequences listed, 35% to 40% were seen once. Germline trimming cut 3 bases from V and 5 bases from J; bases unmatched to any gene: 1. The CDR3 is made up of 13 amino acids. Per germline, CDR1 LNHNV and CDR2 YYDKDF (reference sequence). The chain recombines TRBV15 with TRBJ2-5; TRBD1 matches 9 bases. Sequencing used breast tumor tissue. The receptor comes from a female donor with breast cancer. Some clones in this sample may be carry-over from other donors' samples. The CDR3 region has the DNA TGTGCCACCAGCAGGGGACAGGGTGAGACCCAGTACTTC. Residues: CATSRGQGETQYF.